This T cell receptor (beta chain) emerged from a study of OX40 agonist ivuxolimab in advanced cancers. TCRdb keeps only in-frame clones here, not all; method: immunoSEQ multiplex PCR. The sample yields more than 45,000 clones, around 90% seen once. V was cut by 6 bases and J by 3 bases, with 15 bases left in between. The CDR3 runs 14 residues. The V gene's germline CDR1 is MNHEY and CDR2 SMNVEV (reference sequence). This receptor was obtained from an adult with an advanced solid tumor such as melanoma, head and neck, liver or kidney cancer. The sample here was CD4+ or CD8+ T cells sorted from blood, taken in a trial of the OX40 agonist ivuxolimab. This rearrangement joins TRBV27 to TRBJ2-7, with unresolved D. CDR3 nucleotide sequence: TGTGCCAGCAGCTCAGGCCGAACCTTCTACGAGCAGTACTTC. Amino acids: CASSSGRTFYEQYF.